This is a list of T cell receptor beta chains from one sample in a study of T-cell reconstitution after alpha-beta-depleted transplantation in children. TCRdb reprocessed the PCR reads via MiXCR and lists one record per CDR3 protein. The table has about 830,000 distinct CDR3 sequences, 16% seen once. Here the sequenced sample was PBMCs, mostly from graft donor cells, taken 360 days after TCRalphabeta/CD19-depleted stem cell transplant. These receptors were obtained from a male patient aged 10 to 17 who had a stem cell transplant for acute lymphoblastic leukemia, so the T cells may come from the graft donor. Both conserved end residues are part of each CDR3. The D gene is left open where the match is weak. Clone size is shown for a subset of rows, as once, few, many or a class of expanded clone.

v_call	d_call	clone_size	j_call	cdr3_aa	cdr3_nt
TRBV13	TRBD2	NA	TRBJ2-1	CASSLGWVSGRAYNEQFF	TGTGCCAGCAGCTTAGGGTGGGTTAGCGGGAGGGCCTACAATGAGCAGTTCTTC
TRBV5-1	TRBD2	few	TRBJ2-1	CASSQGGTSGSNEQFF	TGCGCCAGCAGCCAGGGAGGGACTTCGGGATCCAATGAGCAGTTCTTC
TRBV15	NA	NA	TRBJ2-1	CATSRGLVVPDEQFF	TGTGCCACCAGCAGAGGACTAGTAGTTCCGGATGAGCAGTTCTTC
TRBV29-1	NA	NA	TRBJ1-1	CSVEGTGTGTEAFF	TGCAGCGTTGAGGGGACGGGGACGGGCACTGAAGCTTTCTTT
TRBV12-3/TRBV12-4	NA	NA	TRBJ2-2	CASSFPGLENTGELFF	TGTGCCAGCAGTTTTCCAGGTCTCGAGAACACCGGGGAGCTGTTTTTT
TRBV4-1	NA	few	TRBJ2-6	CASSQGYRSSGANVLTF	TGCGCCAGCAGCCAAGGTTACAGAAGCTCTGGGGCCAACGTCCTGACTTTC
TRBV4-1	TRBD2	NA	TRBJ2-7	CASSQIAGISEQYF	TGCGCCAGCAGCCAAATAGCGGGGATCTCCGAGCAGTACTTC
TRBV7-6	TRBD2	few	TRBJ2-1	CASSLALSGRLSYNEQFF	TGTGCCAGCAGCTTAGCGTTAAGCGGGAGGTTATCCTACAATGAGCAGTTCTTC
TRBV7-9	NA	NA	TRBJ2-1	CASNRWGEQFF	TGTGCCAGCAACCGATGGGGTGAGCAGTTCTTC
TRBV18	NA	NA	TRBJ1-2	CASSPPGAAGWSGGYTF	TGTGCCAGCTCACCACCAGGGGCTGCAGGGTGGAGTGGAGGCTACACCTTC
TRBV5-6	NA	few	TRBJ2-7	CASSLDAHRQYF	TGTGCCAGCAGCTTGGATGCACACCGGCAGTACTTC
TRBV12-3/TRBV12-4	NA	NA	TRBJ2-6	CASSPTGTGANVLTF	TGTGCCAGCAGTCCCACCGGCACTGGGGCCAACGTCCTGACTTTC
TRBV7-2	NA	few	TRBJ1-5	CASSRLGRPYGPQHF	TGTGCCAGCAGCCGGCTGGGACGCCCATACGGGCCCCAGCATTTT
TRBV29-1	NA	few	TRBJ2-7	CSVGQNYYEQYF	TGCAGCGTTGGTCAGAACTACTACGAGCAGTACTTC
TRBV18	NA	NA	TRBJ2-7	CASSPRIGSYEQYF	TGTGCCAGCTCACCACGCATCGGCTCCTACGAGCAGTACTTC
TRBV14	NA	NA	TRBJ2-7	CASSRLSYEQYF	TGTGCCAGCAGCCGCCTTTCCTACGAGCAGTACTTC
TRBV7-9	TRBD1	few	TRBJ2-7	CASRPTRGRISYEQYF	TGTGCCAGCAGACCAACCAGGGGGCGTATATCCTACGAGCAGTACTTC
TRBV25-1	TRBD2	NA	TRBJ2-3	CASSPLAGITDTQYF	TGTGCCAGCAGTCCTTTAGCGGGTATCACAGATACGCAGTATTTT
TRBV5-5	TRBD1	few	TRBJ2-7	CASSPHRGLAYEQYF	TGTGCCAGCAGCCCTCACAGGGGGCTAGCCTACGAGCAGTACTTC
TRBV12-3/TRBV12-4	NA	few	TRBJ2-1	CASSKTRLTSGEQFF	TGTGCCAGCAGTAAGACCCGCCTTACAAGCGGTGAGCAGTTCTTC
TRBV20-1	TRBD1	NA	TRBJ2-5	CSARLSPGQGASETQYF	TGCAGTGCTAGACTCTCACCGGGACAGGGGGCGTCGGAGACCCAGTACTTC
TRBV11-3	NA	NA	TRBJ1-1	CASSRRAISRAEAFF	TGTGCCAGCAGCCGTCGGGCGATTTCGAGGGCTGAAGCTTTCTTT
TRBV12-3/TRBV12-4	TRBD1	many	TRBJ2-2	CASRADRGRGTGELFF	TGTGCCAGCAGAGCTGACAGGGGGAGAGGGACCGGGGAGCTGTTTTTT
TRBV12-3/TRBV12-4	TRBD2	few	TRBJ2-7	CASSRLAGGLFSYEQYF	TGTGCCAGCAGCCGACTAGCGGGTGGCTTATTCTCCTACGAGCAGTACTTC
TRBV20-1	NA	NA	TRBJ1-2	CSARERRGSGYGYTF	TGCAGTGCTAGAGAGAGGAGAGGGTCCGGCTATGGCTACACCTTC
TRBV11-2	TRBD2	few	TRBJ2-1	CASSQLAGGMNEQFF	TGTGCCAGCAGCCAGCTAGCGGGAGGTATGAATGAGCAGTTCTTC